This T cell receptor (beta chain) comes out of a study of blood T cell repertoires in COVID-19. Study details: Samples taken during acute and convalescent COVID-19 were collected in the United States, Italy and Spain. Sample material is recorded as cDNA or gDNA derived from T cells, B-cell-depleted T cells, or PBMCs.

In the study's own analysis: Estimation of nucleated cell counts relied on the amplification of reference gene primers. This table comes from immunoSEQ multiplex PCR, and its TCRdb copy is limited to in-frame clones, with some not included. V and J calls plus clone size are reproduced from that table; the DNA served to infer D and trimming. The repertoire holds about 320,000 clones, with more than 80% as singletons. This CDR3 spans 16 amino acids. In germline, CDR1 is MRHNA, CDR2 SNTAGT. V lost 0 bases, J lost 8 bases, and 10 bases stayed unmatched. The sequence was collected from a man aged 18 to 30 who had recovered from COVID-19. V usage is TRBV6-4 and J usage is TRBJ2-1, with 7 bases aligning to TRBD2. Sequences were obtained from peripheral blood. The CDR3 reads CASSDSFGAGVYEQFF. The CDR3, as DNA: TGTGCCAGCAGTGACTCGTTCGGCGCGGGAGTCTATGAGCAGTTCTTC.